One sample yielded the 4 T cell receptor beta chains listed below, sequenced in a study of vaccination and CD4 T cells after COVID-19. Antigen specificity for these receptors is unknown. Cultured CD4+ T-cell DNA underwent Oncomine TCR Beta short-read sequencing. One entry per CDR3 protein, called by TCRdb with MiXCR from the PCR reads. This sample has under 15,000 distinct CDR3 sequences, with roughly 29% found just once. Specified treatment: approximately 10-day PBMC culture with coronavirus spike peptide pools or control peptides (ViraFEST assay). Sequenced sample: cultured CD4+ T cells from blood. These receptors were collected from a human donor with COVID-19.

This chain uses TRBV5-4 with TRBJ2-3; 9 positions agree with TRBD2. The CDR3 loop spans 13 amino acids. Germline V gene sequence: CDR1 SGHNT, CDR2 YYREEE (reference sequence). V lost 10 bases, J lost 6 bases, and 9 bases stayed unmatched. For the CDR3, the DNA is TGTGCCTCCCGTAGCGGGAGCGAGGATACGCAGTATTTT. Its translation: CASRSGSEDTQYF.

The chain has TRBV14 and TRBJ1-2; TRBD1 matches 7 bases. CDR3 length: 15 amino acids. Germline V gene sequence: CDR1 SGHDN, CDR2 FVKESK. Unmatched junction bases numbered 11, after V lost 3 bases and J lost 7 bases. This CDR3 reads CASSHLDRDRFGYTF. As DNA, the CDR3 is TGTGCCAGCAGCCATCTCGACAGGGACAGATTTGGCTACACCTTC.

V is TRBV5-1 and J is TRBJ2-3; 10 positions agree with TRBD2. The CDR3 totals 18 residues. After removal of 4 bases from V and 2 bases from J, the junction contained 13 bases not matched to a gene. Germline CDR1 reads SGHRS; CDR2 reads YFSETQ. The CDR3, as DNA: TGCGCCAGCAGCATGGGGAGGACTAGCGGTGAAATCACAGATACGCAGTATTTT. Its translation: CASSMGRTSGEITDTQYF. Full variable domain (rest looked up from reference TRBV5-1 and TRBJ2-3): KAGVTQTPRYLIKTRGQQVTLSCSPISGHRSVSWYQQTPGQGLQFLFEYFSETQRNKGNFPGRFSGRQFSNSRSEMNVSTLELGDSALYLCASSMGRTSGEITDTQYFGPGTRLTVL.

This rearrangement joins TRBV6-5 to TRBJ1-6, with D uncertain. Germline assignment: CDR1 MNHEY and CDR2 SVGAGI. This CDR3 has 15 amino acids. The V and J ends lost 1 base and 6 bases respectively, with 10 bases between them. CDR3 bases: TGTGCCAGCAGTTACTTCAAGGGCGGTAATTCACCCCTCCACTTT. Its protein is CASSYFKGGNSPLHF.